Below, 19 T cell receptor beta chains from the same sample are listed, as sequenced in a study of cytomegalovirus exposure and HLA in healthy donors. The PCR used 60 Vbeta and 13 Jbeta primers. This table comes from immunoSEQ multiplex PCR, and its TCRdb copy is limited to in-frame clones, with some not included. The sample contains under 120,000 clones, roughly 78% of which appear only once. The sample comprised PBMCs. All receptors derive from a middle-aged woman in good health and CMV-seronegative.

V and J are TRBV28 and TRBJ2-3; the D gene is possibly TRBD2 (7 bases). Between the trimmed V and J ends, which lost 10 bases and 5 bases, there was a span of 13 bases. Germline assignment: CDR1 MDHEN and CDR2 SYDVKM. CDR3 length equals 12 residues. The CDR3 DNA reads TGTGCCACCACAGGGAGGGGAGATACGCAGTATTTT. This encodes CATTGRGDTQYF. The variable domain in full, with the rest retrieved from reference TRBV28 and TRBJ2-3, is DVKVTQSSRYLVKRTGEKVFLECVQDMDHENMFWYRQDPGLGLRLIYFSYDVKMKEKGDIPEGYSVSREKKERFSLILESASTNQTSMYLCATTGRGDTQYFGPGTRLTVL.

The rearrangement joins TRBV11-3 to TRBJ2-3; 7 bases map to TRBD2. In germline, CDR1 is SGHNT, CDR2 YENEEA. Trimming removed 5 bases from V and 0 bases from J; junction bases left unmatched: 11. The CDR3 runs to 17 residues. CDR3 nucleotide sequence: TGTGCCAGCAGCGCGGGTACTAGCGACCCTAGCACAGATACGCAGTATTTT. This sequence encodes CASSAGTSDPSTDTQYF.

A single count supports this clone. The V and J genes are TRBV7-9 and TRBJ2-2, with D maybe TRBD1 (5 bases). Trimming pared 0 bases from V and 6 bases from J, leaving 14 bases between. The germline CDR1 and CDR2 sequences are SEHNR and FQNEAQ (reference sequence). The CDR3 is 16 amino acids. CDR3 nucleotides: TGTGCCAGCAGCTTAGCGCGGCAGGGAAGAGCCGGGGAGCTGTTTTTT. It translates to CASSLARQGRAGELFF.

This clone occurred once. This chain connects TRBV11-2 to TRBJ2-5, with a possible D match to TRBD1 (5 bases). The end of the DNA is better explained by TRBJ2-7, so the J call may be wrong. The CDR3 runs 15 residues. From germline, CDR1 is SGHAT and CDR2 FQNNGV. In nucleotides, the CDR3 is TGTGCCAGCAGCTTACGAGACAGTGGATTCTACGAGCAGTACTTC. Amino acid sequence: CASSLRDSGFYEQYF.

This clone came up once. In DNA form, the CDR3 reads TGTGCCAGCAGCCTATTGGACAGCGCCAAACTCTACGAGCAGTACTTC. Encoded protein: CASSLLDSAKLYEQYF. The chain couples TRBV28 to TRBJ2-5; a possible D gene is TRBD1 (6 bases). The J call is in doubt because the DNA end fits TRBJ2-7 better. This CDR3 is built from 16 residues. Germline V lookup: CDR1 MDHEN, CDR2 SYDVKM.

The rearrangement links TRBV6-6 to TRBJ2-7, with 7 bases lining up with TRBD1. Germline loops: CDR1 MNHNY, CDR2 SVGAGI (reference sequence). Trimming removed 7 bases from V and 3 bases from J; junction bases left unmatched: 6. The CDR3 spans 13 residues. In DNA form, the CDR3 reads TGTGCCAGCAACAGGGGCCCCTTCTACGAGCAGTACTTC. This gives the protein CASNRGPFYEQYF.

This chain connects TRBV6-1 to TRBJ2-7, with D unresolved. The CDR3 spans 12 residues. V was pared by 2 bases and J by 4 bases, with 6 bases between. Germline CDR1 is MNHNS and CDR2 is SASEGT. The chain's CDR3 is CASSERGYEQYF. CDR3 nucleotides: TGTGCCAGCAGTGAAAGAGGATACGAGCAGTACTTC.

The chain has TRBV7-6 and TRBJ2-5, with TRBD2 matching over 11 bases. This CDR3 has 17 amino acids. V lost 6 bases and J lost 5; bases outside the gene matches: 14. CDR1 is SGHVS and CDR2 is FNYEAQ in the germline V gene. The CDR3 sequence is CASSAGTSGSRTETQYF. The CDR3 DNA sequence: TGTGCCAGCAGTGCCGGGACTAGCGGTAGTCGGACGGAGACCCAGTACTTC.

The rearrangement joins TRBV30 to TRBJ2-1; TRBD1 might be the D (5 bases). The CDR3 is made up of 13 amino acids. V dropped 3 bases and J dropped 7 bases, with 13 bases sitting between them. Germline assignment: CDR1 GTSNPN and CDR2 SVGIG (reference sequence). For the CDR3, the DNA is TGTGCCTGGAGGGGGCCCGCTTTGAATGAGCAGTTCTTC. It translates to CAWRGPALNEQFF. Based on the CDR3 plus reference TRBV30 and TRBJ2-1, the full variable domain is SQTIHQWPATLVQPVGSPLSLECTVEGTSNPNLYWYRQAAGRGLQLLFYSVGIGQISSEVPQNLSASRPQDRQFILSSKKLLLSDSGFYLCAWRGPALNEQFFGPGTRLTVL.

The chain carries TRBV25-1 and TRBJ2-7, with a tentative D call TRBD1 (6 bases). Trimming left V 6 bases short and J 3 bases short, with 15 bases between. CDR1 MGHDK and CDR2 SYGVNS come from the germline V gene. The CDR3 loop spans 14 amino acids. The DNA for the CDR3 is TGTGCCAGCAGCCCCGGGACACCCTTCTACGAGCAGTACTTC. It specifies CASSPGTPFYEQYF.

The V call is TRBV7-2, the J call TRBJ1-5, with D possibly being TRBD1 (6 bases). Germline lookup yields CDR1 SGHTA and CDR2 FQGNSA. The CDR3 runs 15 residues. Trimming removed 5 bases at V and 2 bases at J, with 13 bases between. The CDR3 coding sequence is TGTGCCAGCAGCCAACAGGGTATGGGCAATCAGCCCCAGCATTTT. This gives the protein CASSQQGMGNQPQHF.

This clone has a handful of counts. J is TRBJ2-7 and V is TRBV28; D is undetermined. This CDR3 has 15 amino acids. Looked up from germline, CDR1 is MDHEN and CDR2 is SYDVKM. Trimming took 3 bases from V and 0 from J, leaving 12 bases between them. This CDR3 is CASSFPYGSSYEQYF. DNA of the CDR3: TGTGCCAGCAGTTTCCCGTACGGTAGCTCCTACGAGCAGTACTTC.

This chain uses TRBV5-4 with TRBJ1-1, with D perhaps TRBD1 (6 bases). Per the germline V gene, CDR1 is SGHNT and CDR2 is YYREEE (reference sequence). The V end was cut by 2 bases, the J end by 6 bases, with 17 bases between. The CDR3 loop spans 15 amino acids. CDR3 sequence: CASSLPTGKSAEAFF. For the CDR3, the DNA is TGTGCCAGCAGCTTACCGACAGGCAAAAGCGCTGAAGCTTTCTTT.

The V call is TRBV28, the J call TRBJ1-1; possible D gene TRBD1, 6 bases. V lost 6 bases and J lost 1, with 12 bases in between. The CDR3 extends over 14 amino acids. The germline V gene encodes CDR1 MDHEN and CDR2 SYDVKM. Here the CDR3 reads CASSRGGENTEAFF. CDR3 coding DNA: TGTGCCAGCAGCCGCGGGGGCGAGAACACTGAAGCTTTCTTT.

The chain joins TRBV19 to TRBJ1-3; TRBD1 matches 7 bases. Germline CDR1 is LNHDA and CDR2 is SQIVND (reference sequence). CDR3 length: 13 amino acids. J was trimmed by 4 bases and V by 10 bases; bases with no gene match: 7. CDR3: CANTGVTGNTIYF. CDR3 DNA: TGTGCCAACACAGGGGTTACGGGAAACACCATATATTTT.

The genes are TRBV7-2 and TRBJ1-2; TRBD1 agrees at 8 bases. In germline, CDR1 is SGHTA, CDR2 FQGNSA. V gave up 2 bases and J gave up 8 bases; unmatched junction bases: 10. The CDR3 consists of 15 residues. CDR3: CASSLSRGRGSGYTF. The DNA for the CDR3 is TGTGCCAGCAGCTTAAGCAGGGGGCGAGGATCCGGCTACACCTTC.

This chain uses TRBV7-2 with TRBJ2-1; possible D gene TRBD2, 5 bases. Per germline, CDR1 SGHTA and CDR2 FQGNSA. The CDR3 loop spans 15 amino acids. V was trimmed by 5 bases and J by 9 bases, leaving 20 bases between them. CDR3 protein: CASSTPHEQAGEQFF. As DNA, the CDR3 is TGTGCCAGCAGCACCCCACATGAGCAGGCGGGTGAGCAGTTCTTC.

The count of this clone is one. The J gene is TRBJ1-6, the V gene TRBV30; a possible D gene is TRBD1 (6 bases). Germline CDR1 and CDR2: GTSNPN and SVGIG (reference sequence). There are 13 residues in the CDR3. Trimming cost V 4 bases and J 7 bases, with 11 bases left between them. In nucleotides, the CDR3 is TGTGCCTGGACAGGGGTAGGGAATTCACCCCTCCACTTT. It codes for CAWTGVGNSPLHF.

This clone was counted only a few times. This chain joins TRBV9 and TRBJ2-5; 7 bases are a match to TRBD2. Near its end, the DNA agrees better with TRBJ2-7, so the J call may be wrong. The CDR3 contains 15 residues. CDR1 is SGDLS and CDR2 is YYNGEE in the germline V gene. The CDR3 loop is CASSVGVRERNEQYF. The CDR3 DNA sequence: TGTGCCAGCAGCGTAGGGGTGCGGGAGAGAAACGAGCAGTACTTC.